The T cell receptor (beta chain) under discussion was sequenced for a study of blood T cell repertoires in COVID-19. The wider study: There were acute and convalescent COVID-19 samples, and they came from the United States, Italy and Spain. In each case, the material was cDNA or gDNA derived from T cells, B-cell-depleted T cells, or PBMCs.

The method was immunoSEQ multiplex PCR; TCRdb's version includes in-frame clones alone and lacks a portion of them. The repertoire has roughly 80,000 clones, 83% of them found once; the top ten carry about a sixth. From germline, CDR1 is MNHEY and CDR2 SMNVEV (reference sequence). CDR3 size: 15 residues. With 1 base removed from V and 7 bases from J, the gap between germline ends came to 13 bases. The sample consisted of peripheral blood. The clonotype originates from a woman in her sixties or seventies with acute or convalescent COVID-19. The genes are TRBV27 and TRBJ1-4; D gene ambiguous. DNA for the CDR3: TGTGCCAGCAGTTTATTTCGGGGTGTGGGTGAAAAACTGTTTTTT. Its translation is CASSLFRGVGEKLFF.